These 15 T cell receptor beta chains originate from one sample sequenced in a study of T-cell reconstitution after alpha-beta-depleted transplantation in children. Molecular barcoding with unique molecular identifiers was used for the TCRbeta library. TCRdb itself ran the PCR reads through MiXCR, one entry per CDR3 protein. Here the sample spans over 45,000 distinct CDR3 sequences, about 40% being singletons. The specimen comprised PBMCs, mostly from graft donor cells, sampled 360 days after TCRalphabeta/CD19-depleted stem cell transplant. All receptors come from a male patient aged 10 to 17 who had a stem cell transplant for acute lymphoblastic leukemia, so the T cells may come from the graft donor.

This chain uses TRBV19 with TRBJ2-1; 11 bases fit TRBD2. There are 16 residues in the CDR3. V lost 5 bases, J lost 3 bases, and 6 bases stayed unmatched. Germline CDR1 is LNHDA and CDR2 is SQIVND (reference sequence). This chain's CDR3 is CASSHTSGSYYNEQFF. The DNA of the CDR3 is TGTGCCAGTAGTCATACTAGCGGGAGTTACTACAATGAGCAGTTCTTC.

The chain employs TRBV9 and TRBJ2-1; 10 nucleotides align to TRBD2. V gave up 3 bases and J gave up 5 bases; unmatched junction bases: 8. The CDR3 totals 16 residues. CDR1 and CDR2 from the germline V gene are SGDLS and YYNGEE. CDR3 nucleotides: TGTGCCAGCAGCGCGGGGGGACTAGCGCGAGACAATGAGCAGTTCTTC. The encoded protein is CASSAGGLARDNEQFF.

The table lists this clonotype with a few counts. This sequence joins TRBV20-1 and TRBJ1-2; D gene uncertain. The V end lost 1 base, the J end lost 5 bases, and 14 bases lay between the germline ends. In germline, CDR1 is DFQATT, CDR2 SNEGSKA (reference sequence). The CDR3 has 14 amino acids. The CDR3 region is CSARGSIRSYGYTF. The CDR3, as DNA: TGCAGTGCTAGAGGGAGTATAAGGTCTTATGGCTACACCTTC.

The CDR3 DNA is TGTGCCAGCAACGAGGGGGGGACTCACGAGCAGTACTTC. The encoded protein is CASNEGGTHEQYF. This chain uses TRBV3-1 with TRBJ2-7, with TRBD2 as a possible D gene (7 bases). The V gene lost 7 bases and the J gene lost 5 bases, with 15 bases spanning the gap. Germline V CDR1 and CDR2: LGHDT, YNNKEL (reference sequence). The CDR3 runs to 13 residues.

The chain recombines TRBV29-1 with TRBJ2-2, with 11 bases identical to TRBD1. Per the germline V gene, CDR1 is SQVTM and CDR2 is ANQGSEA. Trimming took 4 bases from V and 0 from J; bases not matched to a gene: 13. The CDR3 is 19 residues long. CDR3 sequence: CSVAIIAGQGDSNTGELFF. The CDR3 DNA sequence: TGCAGCGTTGCCATCATAGCGGGACAGGGGGACTCGAACACCGGGGAGCTGTTTTTT.

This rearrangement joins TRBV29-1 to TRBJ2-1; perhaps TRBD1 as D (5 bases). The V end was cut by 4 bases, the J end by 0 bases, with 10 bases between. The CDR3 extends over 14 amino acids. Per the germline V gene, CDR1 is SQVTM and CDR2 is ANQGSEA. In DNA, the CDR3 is TGCAGCGTTGTGGACACCGGCTCCTACAATGAGCAGTTCTTC. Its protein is CSVVDTGSYNEQFF.

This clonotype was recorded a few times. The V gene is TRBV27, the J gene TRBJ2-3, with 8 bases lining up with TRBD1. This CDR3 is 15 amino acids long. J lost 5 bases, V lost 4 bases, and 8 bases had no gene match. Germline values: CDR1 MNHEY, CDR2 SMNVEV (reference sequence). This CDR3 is CASSSGGGAEDTQYF. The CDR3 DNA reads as TGTGCCAGCAGTTCAGGGGGCGGTGCAGAAGATACGCAGTATTTT.

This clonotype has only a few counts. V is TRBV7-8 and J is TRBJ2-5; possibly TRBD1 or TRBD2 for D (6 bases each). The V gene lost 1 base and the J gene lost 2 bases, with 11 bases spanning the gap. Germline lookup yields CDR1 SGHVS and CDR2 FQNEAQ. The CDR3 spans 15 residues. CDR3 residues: CASSLEGGSQETQYF. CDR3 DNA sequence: TGTGCCAGCAGCTTAGAAGGGGGGTCTCAAGAGACCCAGTACTTC.

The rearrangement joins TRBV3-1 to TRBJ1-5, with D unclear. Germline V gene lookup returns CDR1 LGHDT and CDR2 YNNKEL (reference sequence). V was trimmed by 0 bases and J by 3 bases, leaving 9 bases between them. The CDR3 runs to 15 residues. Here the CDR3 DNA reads TGTGCCAGCAGCCAAGATGGGCTGCCCAATCAGCCCCAGCATTTT. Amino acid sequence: CASSQDGLPNQPQHF. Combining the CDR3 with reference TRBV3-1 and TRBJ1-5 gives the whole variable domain DTAVSQTPKYLVTQMGNDKSIKCEQNLGHDTMYWYKQDSKKFLKIMFSYNNKELIINETVPNRFSPKSPDKAHLNLHINSLELGDSAVYFCASSQDGLPNQPQHFGDGTRLSIL.

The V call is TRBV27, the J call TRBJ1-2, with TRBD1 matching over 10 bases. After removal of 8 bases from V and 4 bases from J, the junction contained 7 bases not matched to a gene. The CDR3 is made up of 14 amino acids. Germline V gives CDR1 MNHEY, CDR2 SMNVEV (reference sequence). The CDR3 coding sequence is TGTGCCAGCGCTTCCGGGACAGGGGCCTATGGCTACACCTTC. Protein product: CASASGTGAYGYTF.

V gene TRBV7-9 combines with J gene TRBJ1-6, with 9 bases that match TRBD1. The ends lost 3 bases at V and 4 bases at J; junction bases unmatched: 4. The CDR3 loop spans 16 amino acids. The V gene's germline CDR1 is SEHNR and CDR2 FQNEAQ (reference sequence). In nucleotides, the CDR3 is TGTGCCAGCAGCTTTTCGACAGGGGGTTATAATTCACCCCTCCACTTT. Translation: CASSFSTGGYNSPLHF.

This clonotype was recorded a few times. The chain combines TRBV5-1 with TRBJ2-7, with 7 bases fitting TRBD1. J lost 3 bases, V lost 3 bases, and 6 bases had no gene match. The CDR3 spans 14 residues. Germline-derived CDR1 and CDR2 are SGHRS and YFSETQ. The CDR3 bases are TGCGCCAGCAGCTCCGGGACAGCGTTCTACGAGCAGTACTTC. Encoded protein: CASSSGTAFYEQYF.

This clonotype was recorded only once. Written as DNA, the CDR3 is TGTGCCACCAGCAAAGACGGGGGCCGACGCGGGAGAGTCGGCACAGATACGCAGTATTTT. Protein product: CATSKDGGRRGRVGTDTQYF. The genes are TRBV15 and TRBJ2-3, with a possible D match to TRBD2 (7 bases). The length of the CDR3 is 20 residues. Trimming cost V 4 bases and J 1 base, with 27 bases left between them. Per the germline V gene, CDR1 is LNHNV and CDR2 is YYDKDF (reference sequence).

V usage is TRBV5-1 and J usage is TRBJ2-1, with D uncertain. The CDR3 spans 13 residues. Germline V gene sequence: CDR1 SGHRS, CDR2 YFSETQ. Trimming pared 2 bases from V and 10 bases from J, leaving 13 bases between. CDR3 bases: TGCGCCAGCAGCTTCATTAGTGGTAACGAGCAGTTCTTC. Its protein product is CASSFISGNEQFF.

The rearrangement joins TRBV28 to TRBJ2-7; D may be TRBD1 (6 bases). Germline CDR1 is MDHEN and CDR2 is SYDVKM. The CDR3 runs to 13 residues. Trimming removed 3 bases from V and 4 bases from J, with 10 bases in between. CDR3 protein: CASSLDSVYEQYF. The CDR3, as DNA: TGTGCCAGCAGTTTGGACAGTGTTTACGAGCAGTACTTC.